The 28 T cell receptor beta chains presented below share a single source sample, sequenced in a study of shared clonotypes between healthy human individuals. Clones were sequenced by immunoSEQ multiplex PCR, and TCRdb holds only the in-frame ones, with some missing. The sample yields around 2,000,000 clones, 95% seen once. Specimen: naive CD4+ T cells sorted from blood. Noted subset: CD45RA+ positively selected. The receptors here all came from a man between 18 and 35 years old in good health.

J is TRBJ2-7 and V is TRBV7-6; D assignment may be TRBD1 or TRBD2 (5 bases each). V lost 9 bases and J 2 bases, leaving 20 bases between the germline ends. The CDR3 runs 15 residues. Germline values: CDR1 SGHVS, CDR2 FNYEAQ. The CDR3 DNA reads TGTGCCAGTCAATTGGGACCTGGAGGACCCTACGAGCAGTACTTC. Translated, it gives CASQLGPGGPYEQYF.

The CDR3 DNA is TGCGCCAGCAGTTTGATCCTAGGTTCCTACGAGCAGTACTTC. Protein sequence: CASSLILGSYEQYF. This rearrangement joins TRBV5-1 to TRBJ2-7; D is unclear. Germline V gene data show CDR1 as SGHRS and CDR2 as YFSETQ. V shed 5 bases and J shed 1 base, with 13 bases lying between them. There are 14 residues in the CDR3.

The chain has TRBV5-1 and TRBJ1-4; 7 nucleotides line up with TRBD1. The length of the CDR3 is 18 residues. With V trimmed by 1 base and J by 7 bases, 16 bases remained unmatched. Germline assignment: CDR1 SGHRS and CDR2 YFSETQ. CDR3 amino acids: CASSLMPPTGSGTEKLFF. DNA of the CDR3: TGCGCCAGCAGCTTGATGCCGCCGACAGGGAGCGGTACTGAAAAACTGTTTTTT.

As to this clone: Other DNA sequences in this specimen translate into the identical CDR3. The J gene is TRBJ2-7, the V gene TRBV9; D is ambiguous. This CDR3 is built from 14 residues. Trimming cost V 0 bases and J 1 base, with 8 bases left between them. Germline CDR1 reads SGDLS; CDR2 reads YYNGEE. For the CDR3, the DNA is TGTGCCAGCAGCGTAGGGCCAGCGTCCTACGAGCAGTACTTC. As protein: CASSVGPASYEQYF.

The V call is TRBV10-3, the J call TRBJ2-2, with 7 bases fitting TRBD1. The CDR3 runs to 15 residues. The germline CDR1 and CDR2 sequences are ENHRY and SYGVKD. The ends lost 3 bases at V and 6 bases at J; junction bases unmatched: 7. The CDR3 sequence: CAISEGGASSGELFF. DNA of the CDR3: TGTGCCATCAGTGAAGGGGGCGCGTCGTCCGGGGAGCTGTTTTTT.

The chain uses TRBV9 and TRBJ1-2; D is undetermined. The V end was cut by 3 bases, the J end by 4 bases, with 16 bases between. The CDR3 loop spans 15 amino acids. Germline V gene sequence: CDR1 SGDLS, CDR2 YYNGEE. CDR3 region: CASSGARSNPYGYTF. In nucleotides, the CDR3 is TGTGCCAGCAGCGGTGCCAGGTCCAATCCCTATGGCTACACCTTC.

The chain's CDR3 is CASSQVPLLATTDTQYF. CDR3 nucleotide sequence: TGCGCCAGCAGCCAAGTCCCTTTGCTAGCGACCACAGATACGCAGTATTTT. The chain recombines TRBV4-1 with TRBJ2-3, with D tentatively TRBD2 (6 bases). CDR1 and CDR2 from the germline V gene are MGHRA and YSYEKL. This CDR3 is 17 amino acids long. The germline V and J ends were trimmed by 1 base and 2 bases, with 16 bases remaining between them.

V gene TRBV6-1 combines with J gene TRBJ2-5, with 8 bases lining up with TRBD1. Germline loops: CDR1 MNHNS, CDR2 SASEGT. The CDR3 has 15 residues. V was pared by 10 bases and J by 1 base, with 11 bases of the junction left unmatched. DNA for the CDR3: TGTGCCACCTCAACAGGGGGAACTGTCCAAGAGACCCAGTACTTC. The encoded protein is CATSTGGTVQETQYF.

For this clone: This specimen includes other DNA sequences encoding the same CDR3. The J gene is TRBJ1-3, the V gene TRBV7-2, with TRBD1 as a possible D gene (6 bases). The V and J ends lost 0 bases and 4 bases respectively, with 10 bases between them. The germline V gene has CDR1 SGHTA and CDR2 FQGNSA. The CDR3 is made up of 15 amino acids. CDR3 region: CASSLAGGRGNTIYF. The CDR3 bases are TGTGCCAGCAGCTTAGCTGGGGGGCGAGGAAACACCATATATTTT.

The J gene is TRBJ1-5, the V gene TRBV4-2; D call uncertain. CDR1 is LGHNA and CDR2 is YNFKEQ in the germline V gene. Trimming shortened V by 0 bases and J by 6 bases, and 6 bases separated the two germline ends. CDR3 size: 13 residues. This CDR3 is CASSQDLGQPQHF. DNA of the CDR3: TGTGCCAGCAGCCAAGATCTGGGTCAGCCCCAGCATTTT.

The CDR3 spells CASSLLDPEKLFF. The CDR3 coding sequence is TGTGCCAGCAGTTTATTGGATCCGGAAAAACTGTTTTTT. This chain links TRBV28 with TRBJ1-4; D uncertain. Trimming stripped 1 base from V and 8 bases from J, with 8 bases between. There are 13 residues in the CDR3. Per the germline V gene, CDR1 is MDHEN and CDR2 is SYDVKM.

The gene calls are TRBV11-3 and TRBJ1-1, with D uncertain. The CDR3 has 13 residues. Trimming cost V 7 bases and J 7 bases, with 16 bases left between them. Germline values: CDR1 SGHNT, CDR2 YENEEA. CDR3 amino acids: CASISGGGDEAFF. The CDR3 nucleotides read TGTGCCAGCATCTCCGGAGGCGGGGATGAAGCTTTCTTT.

The CDR3 spells CASSSQGNYGYTF. CDR3 nucleotide sequence: TGTGCCAGCAGTTCCCAAGGGAACTATGGCTACACCTTC. This chain connects TRBV2 to TRBJ1-2; no clear D gene. V was shortened by 5 bases and J by 2 bases, with 9 bases between the two germline ends. The germline V gene has CDR1 SNHLY and CDR2 FYNNEI. CDR3 length equals 13 residues.

This clone was observed once. This rearrangement joins TRBV11-3 to TRBJ1-2; D unclear. The germline V gene encodes CDR1 SGHNT and CDR2 YENEEA. This CDR3 has 11 residues. The V end was cut by 0 bases, the J end by 7 bases, with 3 bases between. This CDR3 reads CASSLEGGYTF. CDR3 coding DNA: TGTGCCAGCAGCTTAGAAGGTGGCTACACCTTC.

The J gene is TRBJ2-1, the V gene TRBV6-5; TRBD2 matches 10 bases. V trimming: 11 bases; J trimming: 7 bases; junction bases outside the gene matches: 8. The CDR3 spans 13 residues. From germline, CDR1 is MNHEY and CDR2 SVGAGI. The CDR3 here is CAAIAGGGNEQFF. The CDR3 coding sequence is TGTGCCGCGATAGCGGGAGGAGGTAATGAGCAGTTCTTC.

The chain is built from TRBV7-9 and TRBJ2-7; D is ambiguous. Trimming pared 5 bases from V and 4 bases from J, leaving 21 bases between. Germline CDR1 reads SEHNR; CDR2 reads FQNEAQ (reference sequence). The CDR3 extends over 16 amino acids. CDR3 in DNA: TGTGCCAGCAGCCCAGAGGTGGTGGGCAGCCGGTACGAGCAGTACTTC. Translation: CASSPEVVGSRYEQYF.

This chain joins TRBV4-1 and TRBJ1-4; D is possibly TRBD1 (6 bases). Trimming left V 0 bases short and J 6 bases short, with 14 bases between. In germline, CDR1 is MGHRA, CDR2 YSYEKL. CDR3 length equals 16 residues. CDR3 loop: CASSQDGGRGYEKLFF. The CDR3 DNA reads as TGCGCCAGCAGCCAAGATGGGGGGCGTGGGTATGAAAAACTGTTTTTT.

The chain recombines TRBV7-2 with TRBJ2-5; D remains ambiguous. Looked up from germline, CDR1 is SGHTA and CDR2 is FQGNSA. The V gene lost 3 bases and the J gene lost 6 bases, with 8 bases spanning the gap. CDR3 length: 12 amino acids. CDR3: CASSFGWQTQYF. In nucleotides, the CDR3 is TGTGCCAGCAGCTTTGGTTGGCAGACCCAGTACTTC. Looking up the rest from reference TRBV7-2 and TRBJ2-5 gives the full variable domain: GAGVSQSPSNKVTEKGKDVELRCDPISGHTALYWYRQSLGQGLEFLIYFQGNSAPDKSGLPSDRFSAERTGGSVSTLTIQRTQQEDSAVYLCASSFGWQTQYFGPGTRLLVL.

The chain carries TRBV19 and TRBJ2-2, with D maybe TRBD1 (5 bases). The CDR3 length is 14 residues. Trimming left V 4 bases short and J 4 bases short, with 10 bases between. CDR1 is LNHDA and CDR2 is SQIVND in the germline V gene (reference sequence). The CDR3: CASSSRQITGELFF. Here the CDR3 DNA reads TGTGCCAGTAGTAGCAGACAGATCACCGGGGAGCTGTTTTTT.

Here the CDR3 DNA reads TGCGCCAGCAGCCAATCCGCCTGGGGCGGGGGGCTGAGCACAGATACGCAGTATTTT. Protein product: CASSQSAWGGGLSTDTQYF. The chain combines TRBV4-1 with TRBJ2-3, with TRBD2 identical over 8 bases. The V gene's germline CDR1 is MGHRA and CDR2 YSYEKL. V dropped 2 bases and J dropped 0; count of bases not matched to a gene: 13. This CDR3 is built from 19 residues.

V and J are TRBV7-9 and TRBJ2-3; TRBD2 matches 10 bases. In germline, CDR1 is SEHNR, CDR2 FQNEAQ (reference sequence). The CDR3 is 15 amino acids. Trimming cost V 5 bases and J 5 bases; bases outside gene matches: 7. The CDR3 sequence is CASSRDSGRRDTQYF. The DNA for the CDR3 is TGTGCCAGCAGCCGGGATAGCGGGAGGCGAGATACGCAGTATTTT.

J is TRBJ1-3 and V is TRBV5-4, with D possibly TRBD1 on 6 matching bases. This CDR3 contains 15 residues. Trimming removed 9 bases at V and 0 bases at J, with 16 bases between. CDR1 is SGHNT, CDR2 YYREEE, per germline (reference sequence). This chain's CDR3 is CAIYPQGPSGNTIYF. Here the CDR3 DNA reads TGTGCCATCTATCCACAGGGCCCCTCTGGAAACACCATATATTTT.

The chain employs TRBV19 and TRBJ2-1; TRBD2 agrees at 10 bases. The CDR3 is 16 amino acids. Germline trimming cut 3 bases from V and 6 bases from J; bases unmatched to any gene: 8. Germline CDR1 is LNHDA and CDR2 is SQIVND (reference sequence). The CDR3 nucleotides are TGTGCCAGTAGTATGAGATGGACTAGCGGCCTCAATGAGCAGTTCTTC. Amino acids: CASSMRWTSGLNEQFF.

V usage is TRBV19 and J usage is TRBJ1-2, with D tentatively TRBD1 (6 bases). Trimming took off 6 bases at V and 2 bases at J, with 7 bases between the two ends. There are 12 residues in the CDR3. CDR1 is LNHDA, CDR2 SQIVND, per germline (reference sequence). The CDR3: CASRTGNYGYTF. The CDR3 DNA reads as TGTGCCAGTAGGACAGGAAACTATGGCTACACCTTC.

The rearrangement uses TRBV5-1 and TRBJ1-2; the D gene is possibly TRBD1 (6 bases). The V gene lost 4 bases and the J gene lost 7 bases, with 23 bases spanning the gap. CDR1 is SGHRS, CDR2 YFSETQ, per germline. The CDR3 contains 16 residues. CDR3 sequence reads: CASSHLPAGEQGGYTF. CDR3 nucleotides: TGCGCCAGCAGCCATTTGCCCGCAGGGGAGCAGGGTGGCTACACCTTC.

The rearrangement uses TRBV10-3 and TRBJ2-1; TRBD2 agrees at 12 bases. CDR1 is ENHRY, CDR2 SYGVKD, per germline. The V gene end was trimmed by 2 bases and the J gene end by 10 bases; junction bases not matched to a gene: 3. This CDR3 is 14 amino acids long. This CDR3 is CAISETSGRREQFF. The CDR3 DNA reads as TGTGCCATCAGTGAGACTAGCGGGAGGAGAGAGCAGTTCTTC.

This clone was seen at least ten times. This rearrangement joins TRBV29-1 to TRBJ1-2; 11 bases match TRBD1. V lost 6 bases and J lost 3; bases outside the gene matches: 3. The germline gives CDR1 SQVTM, CDR2 ANQGSEA. The length of the CDR3 is 13 residues. This CDR3 reads CSVLGQGDYGYTF. The CDR3 region has the DNA TGCAGCGTACTGGGACAGGGGGACTATGGCTACACCTTC.

Remarks on this clone: Different DNA sequences within this sample yield the same CDR3. The V call is TRBV5-4, the J call TRBJ2-1; D unclear. This CDR3 region has 13 residues. Germline V gene data show CDR1 as SGHNT and CDR2 as YYREEE (reference sequence). Trimming took off 4 bases at V and 6 bases at J, with 11 bases between the two ends. Here the CDR3 reads CASSPVGGNEQFF. The CDR3 region has the DNA TGTGCCAGCAGCCCTGTAGGCGGCAATGAGCAGTTCTTC.